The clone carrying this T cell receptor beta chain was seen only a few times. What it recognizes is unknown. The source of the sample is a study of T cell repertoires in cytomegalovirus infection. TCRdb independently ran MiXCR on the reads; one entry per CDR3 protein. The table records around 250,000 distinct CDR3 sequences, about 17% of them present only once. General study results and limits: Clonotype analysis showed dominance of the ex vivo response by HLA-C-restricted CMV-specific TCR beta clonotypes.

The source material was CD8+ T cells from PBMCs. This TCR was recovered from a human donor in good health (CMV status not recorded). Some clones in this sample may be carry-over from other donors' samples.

CDR3 DNA: TGTGCCAGCAGTCCGACAGGGGCCTACGAGCAGTACTTC. This codes for CASSPTGAYEQYF. The chain combines TRBV12-3 or TRBV12-4 with TRBJ2-7, with 8 bases identical to TRBD1. This CDR3 contains 13 residues. V dropped 5 bases and J dropped 2; count of bases not matched to a gene: 2.